The subject of this entry is one TCR beta chain. Its target is unknown. V gave up 3 bases and J gave up 2 bases, with 16 bases separating them. Per the germline V gene, CDR1 is SGHAT and CDR2 is FQNNGV. This CDR3 comprises 16 residues. This record belongs to a study of T-cell memory formation after mild COVID-19. Study conclusions and caveats: CD4+ bias marked clones expanding day 15 to 37, unlike balanced contracting clones. There were some responding clones in pre-infection memory, which suggested that cross-reactive memory had joined.

In TCRdb, the 5' RACE reads were re-called with MiXCR into one record per CDR3 protein. The sample lists 250,000 or so distinct CDR3 sequences, 7.5% to 10% occurring once. The V and J genes are TRBV11-2 and TRBJ2-5; no reliable D call. Sequences were obtained from PBMCs or a T cell subset sorted from them (not recorded which). This clonotype originated in a man aged 18 to 30 who had mild COVID-19 (a few samples of this study predate the infection). Cell type and time point are not known. The chain's CDR3 is CASSLGASGPQETQYF. CDR3 bases: TGTGCCAGCAGCTTGGGTGCGTCAGGCCCTCAAGAGACCCAGTACTTC. The full variable domain, rest sourced from reference TRBV11-2 and TRBJ2-5, is EAGVAQSPRYKIIEKRQSVAFWCNPISGHATLYWYQQILGQGPKLLIQFQNNGVVDDSQLPKDRFSAERLKGVDSTLKIQPAKLEDSAVYLCASSLGASGPQETQYFGPGTRLLVL.